Listed below are T cell receptor beta chains from one sample, sequenced in a study of identical twins. One entry per CDR3 protein results from TCRdb running MiXCR on the 5' RACE reads. The sample lists around 290,000 distinct CDR3 sequences, 9.5% occurring once. These data also formed part of another study, on yellow fever vaccine responses in identical twins.

The sequencing input was CD8+ T cells sorted from blood. These receptors were collected from a woman under 30 in good health. The CDR3 runs from the conserved cysteine through the conserved F or W. D genes are given only for firm matches. Clone size is given for some rows only: seen once, a few or many times, or a class if the clone is expanded.

J	V	D	size	CDR3	DNA
TRBJ2-7	TRBV11-2	.	many	CASSLPSYEQYF	TGTGCCAGCAGCTTGCCTTCCTACGAGCAGTACTTC
TRBJ2-7	TRBV27	.	few	CASSFSSTGAVTYEQYF	TGTGCCAGCAGTTTCTCAAGCACAGGAGCAGTAACTTACGAGCAGTACTTC
TRBJ2-2	TRBV7-2	TRBD1	.	CASSPDRDWKTGELFF	TGTGCCAGCAGCCCTGACAGGGATTGGAAAACCGGGGAGCTGTTTTTT
TRBJ2-5	TRBV14	TRBD2	.	CASSQGLAGDETQYF	TGTGCCAGCAGCCAAGGACTAGCGGGAGATGAGACCCAGTACTTC
TRBJ2-3	TRBV24-1	TRBD2	many	CATSGGGTSTDTQYF	TGTGCCACCAGTGGCGGGGGAACTAGCACAGATACGCAGTATTTT
TRBJ2-7	TRBV3-1	.	few	CASSYDLSYEQYF	TGTGCCAGCAGCTACGATCTCTCCTACGAGCAGTACTTC
TRBJ2-7	TRBV30	TRBD2	.	CAWWDGLAGAYEQYF	TGTGCCTGGTGGGATGGACTAGCGGGGGCCTACGAGCAGTACTTC
TRBJ2-1	TRBV6-2/TRBV6-3	.	.	CAAKKDSYSYNEQFF	TGTGCCGCCAAAAAGGACTCATACTCCTACAATGAGCAGTTCTTC
TRBJ2-7	TRBV7-2	.	many	CASSPIAAYEQYF	TGTGCCAGCAGCCCTATCGCCGCCTACGAGCAGTACTTC
TRBJ2-2	TRBV9	TRBD1	.	CASSGGGSGELFF	TGTGCCAGCAGCGGAGGGGGCTCCGGGGAGCTGTTTTTT
TRBJ2-1	TRBV4-1	.	few	CASSQDIGSYNEQFF	TGCGCCAGCAGCCAAGATATCGGGTCCTACAATGAGCAGTTCTTC
TRBJ2-5	TRBV9	.	many	CASSVTEETQYF	TGTGCCAGCAGCGTAACCGAAGAGACCCAGTACTTC
TRBJ1-1	TRBV4-3	TRBD1	.	CASSQGRTGNTEAFF	TGCGCCAGCAGCCAGGGTCGGACAGGGAACACTGAAGCTTTCTTT
TRBJ1-5	TRBV6-4	.	many	CASSDSGEQPQHF	TGTGCCAGCAGTGACTCGGGGGAACAGCCCCAGCATTTT
TRBJ1-1	TRBV15	.	few	CATSRVPLNTEAFF	TGTGCCACCAGCAGAGTGCCCTTGAACACTGAAGCTTTCTTT
TRBJ2-2	TRBV6-5	.	.	CASSYIAAQGAGVLFF	TGTGCCAGCAGTTACATCGCCGCTCAAGGGGCCGGGGTGCTGTTTTTT
TRBJ1-5	TRBV27	.	.	CASSLSGQGQPQHF	TGTGCCAGCAGTTTATCAGGGCAGGGTCAGCCCCAGCATTTT
TRBJ2-7	TRBV25-1	.	many	CASSVLGEQYF	TGTGCCAGCAGTGTACTGGGAGAGCAGTACTTC
TRBJ2-7	TRBV2	.	many	CASSEDRPGEQYF	TGTGCCAGCAGTGAAGACAGGCCCGGCGAGCAGTACTTC
TRBJ2-7	TRBV15	.	many	CATKLSIPLEQYF	TGTGCCACGAAACTTAGCATCCCTCTCGAGCAGTACTTC
TRBJ2-5	TRBV3-1	TRBD2	.	CASSQPPATSASQETQYF	TGTGCCAGCAGCCAGCCCCCAGCGACTAGCGCGAGCCAAGAGACCCAGTACTTC
TRBJ2-1	TRBV28	TRBD2	.	CASSLGAGGYYNEQFF	TGTGCCAGCAGCTTGGGGGCGGGAGGTTACTACAATGAGCAGTTCTTC
TRBJ2-1	TRBV5-6	.	many	CASSLLAAIYNEQFF	TGTGCCAGCAGCCTATTAGCGGCGATCTACAATGAGCAGTTCTTC
TRBJ1-1	TRBV6-5	.	few	CASSYSRLVGDGFF	TGTGCCAGCAGTTACTCGAGATTGGTGGGGGATGGTTTCTTT
TRBJ2-3	TRBV4-1	.	many	CASSQRERRGGFTDTQYF	TGCGCCAGCAGCCAGAGGGAGAGGAGGGGCGGTTTTACAGATACGCAGTATTTT